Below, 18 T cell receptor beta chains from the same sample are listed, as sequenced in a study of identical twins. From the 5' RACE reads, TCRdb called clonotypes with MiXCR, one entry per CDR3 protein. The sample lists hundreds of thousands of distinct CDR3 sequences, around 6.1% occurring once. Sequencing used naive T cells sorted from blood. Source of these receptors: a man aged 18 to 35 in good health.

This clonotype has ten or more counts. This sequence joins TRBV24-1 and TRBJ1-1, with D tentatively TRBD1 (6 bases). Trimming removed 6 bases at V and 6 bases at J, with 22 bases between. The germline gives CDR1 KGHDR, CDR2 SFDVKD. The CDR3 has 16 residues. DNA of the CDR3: TGTGCCACCAGTACCACAGGGTATTCTTTTTGTGCTGAAGCTTTCTTT. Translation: CATSTTGYSFCAEAFF.

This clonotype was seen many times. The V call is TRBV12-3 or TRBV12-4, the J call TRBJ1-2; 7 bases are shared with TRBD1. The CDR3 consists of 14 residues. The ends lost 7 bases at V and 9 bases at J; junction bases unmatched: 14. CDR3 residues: CASTPDRWEYSYTF. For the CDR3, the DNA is TGTGCCAGCACTCCGGACAGGTGGGAGTACAGCTACACCTTC.

The CDR3 nucleotides read TGTGCCAGCAGCTTATGGCGGAACACCGGGGAGCTGTTTTTT. It codes for CASSLWRNTGELFF. The V gene is TRBV7-3, the J gene TRBJ2-2; D is unclear. CDR1 is SGHTA and CDR2 is FQGTGA in the germline V gene. The ends were cut back, 2 bases at V and 1 base at J, with 5 bases in the middle. The CDR3 runs 14 residues. The complete variable domain, with remaining parts taken from reference TRBV7-3 and TRBJ2-2, reads GAGVSQTPSNKVTEKGKYVELRCDPISGHTALYWYRQSLGQGPEFLIYFQGTGAADDSGLPNDRFFAVRPEGSVSTLKIQRTERGDSAVYLCASSLWRNTGELFFGEGSRLTVL.

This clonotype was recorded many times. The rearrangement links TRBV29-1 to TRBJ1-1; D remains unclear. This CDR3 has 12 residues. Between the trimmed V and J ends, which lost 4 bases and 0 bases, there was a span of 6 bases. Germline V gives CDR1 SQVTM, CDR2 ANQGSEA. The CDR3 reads CSVAGVNTEAFF. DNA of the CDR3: TGCAGCGTTGCCGGCGTGAACACTGAAGCTTTCTTT.

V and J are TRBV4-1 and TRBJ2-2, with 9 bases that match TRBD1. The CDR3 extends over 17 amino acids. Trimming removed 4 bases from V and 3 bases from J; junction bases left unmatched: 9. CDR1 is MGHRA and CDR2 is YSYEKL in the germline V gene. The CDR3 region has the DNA TGCGCCAGCAGCCTGAATCCGGGACAGGGCTACACCGGGGAGCTGTTTTTT. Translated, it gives CASSLNPGQGYTGELFF.

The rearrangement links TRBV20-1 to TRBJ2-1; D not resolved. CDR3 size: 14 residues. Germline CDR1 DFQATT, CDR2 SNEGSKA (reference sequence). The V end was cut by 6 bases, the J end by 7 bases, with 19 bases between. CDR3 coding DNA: TGCAGTGCCCCGACGAGCGTTATCGGGAATGAGCAGTTCTTC. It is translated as CSAPTSVIGNEQFF.

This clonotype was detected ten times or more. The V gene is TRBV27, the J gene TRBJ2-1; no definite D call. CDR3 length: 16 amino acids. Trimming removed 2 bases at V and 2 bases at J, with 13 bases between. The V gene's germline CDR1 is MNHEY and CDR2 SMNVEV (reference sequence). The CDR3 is CASSLQRSAPYNEQFF. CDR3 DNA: TGTGCCAGCAGTTTACAGCGCTCAGCCCCCTACAATGAGCAGTTCTTC.

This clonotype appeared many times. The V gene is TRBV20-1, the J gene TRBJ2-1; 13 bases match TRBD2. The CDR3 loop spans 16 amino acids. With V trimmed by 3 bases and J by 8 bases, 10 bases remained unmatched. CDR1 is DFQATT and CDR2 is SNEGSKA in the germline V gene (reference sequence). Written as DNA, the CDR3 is TGCAGTGCTAGCCCCCCGACTAGCGGGGGGCCCCATGAGCAGTTCTTC. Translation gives CSASPPTSGGPHEQFF.

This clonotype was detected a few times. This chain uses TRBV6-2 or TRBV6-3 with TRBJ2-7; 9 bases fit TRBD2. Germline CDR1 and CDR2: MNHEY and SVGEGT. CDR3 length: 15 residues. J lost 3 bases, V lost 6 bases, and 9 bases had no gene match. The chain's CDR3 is CASSQTSGGGYEQYF. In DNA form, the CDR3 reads TGTGCCAGCAGCCAGACTAGCGGAGGAGGCTACGAGCAGTACTTC.

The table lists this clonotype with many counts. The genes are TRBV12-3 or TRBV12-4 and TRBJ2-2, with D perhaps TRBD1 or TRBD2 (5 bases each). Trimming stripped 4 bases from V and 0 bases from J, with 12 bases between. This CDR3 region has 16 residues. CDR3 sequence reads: CASSSPGRTNTGELFF. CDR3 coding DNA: TGTGCCAGCAGTTCCCCGGGACGTACGAACACCGGGGAGCTGTTTTTT.

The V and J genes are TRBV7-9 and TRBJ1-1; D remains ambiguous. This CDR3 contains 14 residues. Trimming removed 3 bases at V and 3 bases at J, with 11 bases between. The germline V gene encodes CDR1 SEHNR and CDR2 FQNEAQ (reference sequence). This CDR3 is CASSFRGSYTEAFF. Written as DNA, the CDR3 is TGTGCCAGCAGCTTTCGAGGGTCGTACACTGAAGCTTTCTTT.

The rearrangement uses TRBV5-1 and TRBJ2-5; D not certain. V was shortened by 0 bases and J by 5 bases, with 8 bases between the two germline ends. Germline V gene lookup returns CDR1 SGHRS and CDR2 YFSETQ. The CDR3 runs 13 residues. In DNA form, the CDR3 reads TGCGCCAGCAGCTTGGACCTCGGGGAGACCCAGTACTTC. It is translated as CASSLDLGETQYF.

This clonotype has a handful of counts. The CDR3 reads CASSISFRVGQPQHF. The DNA of the CDR3 is TGTGCCAGTAGTATATCGTTCAGGGTAGGTCAGCCCCAGCATTTT. The chain carries TRBV19 and TRBJ1-5, with D possibly TRBD1 on 5 matching bases. V was clipped by 2 bases and J by 6 bases, with 14 bases between them. The CDR3 runs to 15 residues. Germline V gene lookup returns CDR1 LNHDA and CDR2 SQIVND (reference sequence). Based on the CDR3 plus reference TRBV19 and TRBJ1-5, the full variable domain is DGGITQSPKYLFRKEGQNVTLSCEQNLNHDAMYWYRQDPGQGLRLIYYSQIVNDFQKGDIAEGYSVSREKKESFPLTVTSAQKNPTAFYLCASSISFRVGQPQHFGDGTRLSIL.

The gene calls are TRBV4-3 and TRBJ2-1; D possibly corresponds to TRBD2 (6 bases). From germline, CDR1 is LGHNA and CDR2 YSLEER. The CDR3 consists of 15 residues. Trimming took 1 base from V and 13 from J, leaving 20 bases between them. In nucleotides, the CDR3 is TGCGCCAGCAGCCAAGCGGGGTTAGCGGAGGGGCAACAGTTCTTC. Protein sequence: CASSQAGLAEGQQFF.

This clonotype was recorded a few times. CDR3 loop: CASSRPGGAETQYF. CDR3 coding DNA: TGTGCCAGCAGCCGTCCAGGGGGGGCAGAGACCCAGTACTTC. V and J are TRBV12-3 or TRBV12-4 and TRBJ2-5, with D perhaps assigned TRBD1 or TRBD2 (7 bases each). The CDR3 is made up of 14 amino acids. V was pared by 6 bases and J by 4 bases, with 15 bases between.

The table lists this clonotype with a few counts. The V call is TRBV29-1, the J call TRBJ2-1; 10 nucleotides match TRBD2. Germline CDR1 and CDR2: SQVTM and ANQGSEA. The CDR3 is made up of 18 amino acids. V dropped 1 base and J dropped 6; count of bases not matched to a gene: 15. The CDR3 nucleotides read TGCAGCGTTGAAGCTCCGGGACTAGCGACAAAATACTCCAATGAGCAGTTCTTC. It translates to CSVEAPGLATKYSNEQFF.

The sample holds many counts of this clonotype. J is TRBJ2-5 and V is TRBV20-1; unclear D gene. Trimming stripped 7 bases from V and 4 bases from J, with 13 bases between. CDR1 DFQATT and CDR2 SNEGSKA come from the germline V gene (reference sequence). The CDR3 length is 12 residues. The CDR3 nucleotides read TGCAGTGTTGGTTCCGGGTTAGAGACCCAGTACTTC. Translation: CSVGSGLETQYF.

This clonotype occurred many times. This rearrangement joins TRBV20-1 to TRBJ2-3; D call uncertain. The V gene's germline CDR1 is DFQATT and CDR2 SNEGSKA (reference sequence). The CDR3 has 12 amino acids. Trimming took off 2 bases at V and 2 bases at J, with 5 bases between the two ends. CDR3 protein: CSARQLTDTQYF. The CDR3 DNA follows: TGCAGTGCTAGACAACTCACAGATACGCAGTATTTT.